The entry below describes one T cell receptor beta chain. What it recognizes is unknown. V lost 4 bases, J lost 2 bases, and 15 bases lay in between. The germline V gene has CDR1 DFQATT and CDR2 SNEGSKA (reference sequence). This CDR3 contains 15 residues. From 300 to 400 ng of RNA, a library with molecular barcoded alpha/delta and beta/gamma adaptors was made. TCRdb re-derived calls from the reads in MiXCR, one entry per CDR3 protein. Of approximately 61,000 distinct CDR3 sequences listed, around 21% are singletons. Every patient had bone marrow sampled while the disease was active. This specimen comes from a study of read filtering for tumor transcriptome and immune sequencing. Study-wide context: Mean patient age was roughly 72 years, range roughly 45 to 85; over 16 male, 12 to 15 female. After DNase treatment, RNA was made into whole-transcriptome libraries. Findings and limits, study-wide: About four fifths of IR-seq clonotypes had a single read, yet these held approximately 3.7% of reads.

The sequenced material came from a population of CD138-negative cells sorted from bone marrow. This rearrangement joins TRBV20-1 to TRBJ2-1; weak D call: TRBD2 (5 bases). This receptor was taken from a donor at least 40 years old with multiple myeloma. CDR3 amino acids: CSAKGSGRTYNEQFF. The CDR3 region has the DNA TGCAGTGCTAAAGGGAGCGGCAGAACCTACAATGAGCAGTTCTTC.